The 15 T cell receptor beta chains given below trace back to one sample, sequenced in a study of blood T cell repertoires in COVID-19. Profiled with immunoSEQ multiplex PCR; TCRdb holds only in-frame clones, not every one. The data contain around 150,000 clones, around 91% of them singletons. Sequencing was done on a sample of peripheral blood. The source is a woman in her sixties or seventies with active COVID-19.

The rearrangement uses TRBV11-2 and TRBJ2-1; the match to TRBD1 covers 7 bases. Germline V gene sequence: CDR1 SGHAT, CDR2 FQNNGV. Germline trimming cut 1 base from V and 9 bases from J; bases unmatched to any gene: 9. CDR3 size: 15 residues. The CDR3 DNA follows: TGTGCCAGCAGCTTAGGGACTTCGGGGACAGTTGAGCAGTTCTTC. The encoded protein is CASSLGTSGTVEQFF. Looking up the rest from reference TRBV11-2 and TRBJ2-1 gives the full variable domain: EAGVAQSPRYKIIEKRQSVAFWCNPISGHATLYWYQQILGQGPKLLIQFQNNGVVDDSQLPKDRFSAERLKGVDSTLKIQPAKLEDSAVYLCASSLGTSGTVEQFFGPGTRLTVL.

V gene TRBV12-3 or TRBV12-4 combines with J gene TRBJ1-1; D is ambiguous. This CDR3 comprises 13 residues. V lost 2 bases and J lost 3, with 7 bases in between. The DNA for the CDR3 is TGTGCCAGCAGTTTAATGCAGGACACTGAAGCTTTCTTT. This translates into CASSLMQDTEAFF.

The rearrangement joins TRBV7-8 to TRBJ1-2; 8 bases match TRBD1. This CDR3 region has 15 residues. The V segment lost 3 bases and the J segment 8 bases; nucleotides outside the gene matches: 11. Germline lookup yields CDR1 SGHVS and CDR2 FQNEAQ. CDR3 nucleotides: TGTGCCAGCAGCTTCCGTTTAGACAGGGGTTCCGGCTACACCTTC. As protein: CASSFRLDRGSGYTF.

This sequence joins TRBV5-4 and TRBJ2-2; 11 nucleotides align to TRBD2. The ends lost 3 bases at V and 5 bases at J; junction bases unmatched: 15. This CDR3 region has 19 residues. Germline V lookup: CDR1 SGHNT, CDR2 YYREEE (reference sequence). The CDR3, as DNA: TGTGCCAGCAGCTCAAATGTACTAGCGGGAGACTGGGTTACCGGGGAGCTGTTTTTT. Amino acids: CASSSNVLAGDWVTGELFF.

The chain is built from TRBV29-1 and TRBJ2-7; TRBD2 aligns across 9 bases. CDR1 and CDR2 (germline): SQVTM, ANQGSEA. Trimming took 6 bases from V and 0 from J; bases not matched to a gene: 9. The CDR3 consists of 15 residues. The CDR3 DNA is TGCAGCGTCCCTCAGACTAGCGGATTCTCCTACGAGCAGTACTTC. It is translated as CSVPQTSGFSYEQYF.

This CDR3 is CASSLGRGSNQPQHF. CDR3 DNA: TGTGCCAGCAGCTTGGGCCGTGGTAGCAATCAGCCCCAGCATTTT. The genes are TRBV7-2 and TRBJ1-5; D is undetermined. This CDR3 spans 15 amino acids. Germline CDR1 reads SGHTA; CDR2 reads FQGNSA. The V and J ends lost 3 bases and 0 bases respectively, with 9 bases between them.

The genes are TRBV3-1 (or the pseudogene TRBV3-2) and TRBJ2-7; maybe TRBD2 (6 bases). The CDR3 is 13 amino acids. Per germline, CDR1 LGHDT and CDR2 YNNKEL (reference sequence). V was shortened by 6 bases and J by 2 bases, with 11 bases between the two germline ends. The CDR3 here is CASSLSGAYEQYF. In nucleotides, the CDR3 is TGTGCCAGCAGTCTTAGCGGAGCCTACGAGCAGTACTTC.

V gene TRBV9 combines with J gene TRBJ2-5, with 9 bases aligning to TRBD2. Losses at the gene ends were 7 bases for V and 1 base for J; bases not matched to a gene: 5. Germline-derived CDR1 and CDR2 are SGDLS and YYNGEE. The CDR3 is made up of 14 amino acids. This chain's CDR3 is CASRGGGLQETQYF. CDR3 coding DNA: TGTGCCAGCCGCGGGGGGGGGCTCCAAGAGACCCAGTACTTC. Variable domain in full (rest from reference TRBV9 and TRBJ2-5): DSGVTQTPKHLITATGQRVTLRCSPRSGDLSVYWYQQSLDQGLQFLIQYYNGEERAKGNILERFSAQQFPDLHSELNLSSLELGDSALYFCASRGGGLQETQYFGPGTRLLVL.

This clone was counted a few times. The chain combines TRBV24-1 with TRBJ2-7, with 9 bases lining up with TRBD1. The V gene's germline CDR1 is KGHDR and CDR2 SFDVKD. The CDR3 has 14 residues. With V trimmed by 1 base and J by 8 bases, 5 bases remained unmatched. The CDR3 nucleotides read TGTGCCACCAGTGATTTACGGGACAGGGATAAGCAGTACTTC. It specifies CATSDLRDRDKQYF.

The chain combines TRBV6-2 or TRBV6-3 with TRBJ2-1; TRBD2 matches at 8 bases. Germline V gene sequence: CDR1 MNHEY, CDR2 SVGEGT. The ends lost 5 bases at V and 7 bases at J; junction bases unmatched: 10. The CDR3 is 15 amino acids. CDR3 sequence (DNA): TGTGCCAGCAGTCCGGGAGGGCCCCCTTCAAATGAGCAGTTCTTC. Translating gives CASSPGGPPSNEQFF.

V gene TRBV7-2 combines with J gene TRBJ2-5; a weak D match, TRBD2 (6 bases). Trimming took off 0 bases at V and 4 bases at J, with 15 bases between the two ends. The length of the CDR3 is 16 residues. Germline CDR1 SGHTA, CDR2 FQGNSA. The CDR3 DNA is TGTGCCAGCAGCTTAGCGGGCTCGGGAGTTTCAGAGACCCAGTACTTC. Amino acids: CASSLAGSGVSETQYF. Using reference TRBV7-2 and TRBJ2-5 for the parts outside the CDR3, the full variable domain is GAGVSQSPSNKVTEKGKDVELRCDPISGHTALYWYRQSLGQGLEFLIYFQGNSAPDKSGLPSDRFSAERTGGSVSTLTIQRTQQEDSAVYLCASSLAGSGVSETQYFGPGTRLLVL.

The chain uses TRBV21-1 and TRBJ2-2; the table names TRBD1, a call not compared with the DNA. TRBV21-1 is a pseudogene locus. CDR3 length: 15 residues. CDR3 DNA: TGTGCCCTAATCGCTAACGGGACAGAGACCGGGGAGCTGTTTTTT. Protein product: CALIANGTETGELFF.

The chain combines TRBV19 with TRBJ1-2; D is unclear. Germline CDR1 reads LNHDA; CDR2 reads SQIVND (reference sequence). CDR3 length: 14 amino acids. V lost 8 bases and J lost 4, with 17 bases in between. The CDR3 DNA is TGTGCCAGTCGCGGGTGGGCGACCGCCTATGGCTACACCTTC. Protein: CASRGWATAYGYTF.

This chain connects TRBV15 to TRBJ2-5, with 8 bases matching TRBD2. J was trimmed by 5 bases and V by 5 bases; bases with no gene match: 7. This CDR3 contains 14 residues. From germline, CDR1 is LNHNV and CDR2 YYDKDF (reference sequence). The CDR3 nucleotides are TGTGCCACCAGCCCACGGGGGGGGATGGAGACCCAGTACTTC. This gives the protein CATSPRGGMETQYF. The whole variable domain, remainder taken from reference TRBV15 and TRBJ2-5, is DAMVIQNPRYQVTQFGKPVTLSCSQTLNHNVMYWYQQKSSQAPKLLFHYYDKDFNNEADTPDNFQSRRPNTSFCFLDIRSPGLGDTAMYLCATSPRGGMETQYFGPGTRLLVL.

The gene calls are TRBV9 and TRBJ1-2, with D unclear. V lost 0 bases to trimming and J lost 2 bases, with 5 bases between them. Germline CDR1 and CDR2: SGDLS and YYNGEE. There are 13 residues in the CDR3. The CDR3 DNA reads as TGTGCCAGCAGCGTAGCACAGAACTATGGCTACACCTTC. Protein product: CASSVAQNYGYTF.